Detailed here is one TCR beta chain. Using immunoSEQ multiplex PCR, the repertoire was profiled, and TCRdb retains in-frame clones only, with some absent. The repertoire holds approximately 210,000 clones, with around nine tenths as singletons. The CDR3 covers 13 residues. Germline V gene sequence: CDR1 LNHDA, CDR2 SQIVND (reference sequence). Trimming removed 2 bases from V and 0 bases from J, with 4 bases in between. This sample is part of a study of blood T cell repertoires in COVID-19. Sequenced input: peripheral blood. The chain is built from TRBV19 and TRBJ1-2; no clear D. This clonotype was sampled from a middle-aged woman with acute or convalescent COVID-19. CDR3: CASSIPTNYGYTF. The CDR3 coding sequence is TGTGCCAGTAGTATACCAACTAACTATGGCTACACCTTC. The full variable domain, with the rest looked up from reference TRBV19 and TRBJ1-2, is DGGITQSPKYLFRKEGQNVTLSCEQNLNHDAMYWYRQDPGQGLRLIYYSQIVNDFQKGDIAEGYSVSREKKESFPLTVTSAQKNPTAFYLCASSIPTNYGYTFGSGTRLTVV.